The rows below give T cell receptor beta chains drawn from one sample of a study of metastatic and nonmetastatic thyroid tumors. TCRdb re-processed the PCR reads through MiXCR. The table lists about 28,000 clones, roughly 16% of them singletons. The sample comprised blood. These receptors were obtained from a female donor with papillary thyroid cancer or a benign thyroid nodule (not recorded which). Some clones in this sample may be carry-over from other donors' samples. Each CDR3 is given with its conserved first and last residue. The D gene is left open where the match is weak. A clone size is listed for some rows: how often the clone was seen (once, few, many), or a class if it is expanded.

length | J | size | V | D | CDR3 | DNA
14 | TRBJ1-2 | medium-sized | TRBV15 | . | CATSRDPTDYGYTF | TGTGCCACCAGCAGAGATCCGACAGACTATGGCTACACCTTC
12 | TRBJ1-6 | many | TRBV7-3 | . | CASGQANSPLHF | TGTGCCAGCGGCCAGGCAAATTCACCCCTCCACTTT
14 | TRBJ2-7 | few | TRBV6-1 | . | CASSVGNRAYEQYF | TGTGCCAGCAGTGTAGGGAATCGGGCCTACGAGCAGTACTTC
14 | TRBJ2-2 | medium-sized | TRBV12-3/TRBV12-4 | . | CASNGGANTGELFF | TGTGCCAGCAACGGAGGGGCGAACACCGGGGAGCTGTTTTTT
14 | TRBJ2-5 | medium-sized | TRBV6-2/TRBV6-3 | . | CASSPGTWGETQYF | TGTGCCAGCAGCCCCGGGACCTGGGGGGAGACCCAGTACTTC
15 | TRBJ1-5 | medium-sized | TRBV28 | TRBD1 | CASSQGGASNQPQHF | TGTGCCAGCAGCCAGGGGGGGGCCAGCAATCAGCCCCAGCATTTT
16 | TRBJ2-1 | many | TRBV29-1 | TRBD2 | CSVDPQAGGSYNEQFF | TGCAGCGTTGATCCCCAAGCGGGGGGCTCCTACAATGAGCAGTTCTTC
14 | TRBJ1-5 | many | TRBV20-1 | TRBD1 | CSASEQGGNQPQHF | TGCAGTGCTAGCGAGCAGGGGGGCAATCAGCCCCAGCATTTT
14 | TRBJ1-6 | many | TRBV20-1 | . | CSARTWTEAGPLHF | TGCAGTGCTAGGACATGGACAGAAGCCGGACCCCTCCACTTT
16 | TRBJ1-1 | . | TRBV19 | . | CASTTGTPVLTTEAFF | TGTGCCAGCACAACCGGGACGCCCGTTTTAACGACTGAAGCTTTCTTT
12 | TRBJ1-2 | many | TRBV5-4 | . | CASSLSYDGYTF | TGTGCCAGCAGCTTAAGCTACGATGGCTACACCTTC
15 | TRBJ1-1 | many | TRBV24-1 | TRBD1 | CATSDSGQGLTEAFF | TGTGCCACCAGTGATTCTGGACAGGGCCTCACTGAAGCTTTCTTT
15 | TRBJ2-1 | many | TRBV15 | TRBD2 | CATSREGGPSDEQFF | TGTGCCACCAGCAGAGAGGGAGGGCCCTCTGATGAGCAGTTCTTC
16 | TRBJ1-6 | few | TRBV27 | . | CATKTTRSSYNSPPHF | TGTGCCACCAAGACGACAAGGAGCTCCTATAATTCACCCCCCCACTTT
14 | TRBJ2-1 | many | TRBV18 | . | CASSPKSSYNEQFF | TGTGCCAGCTCACCAAAGAGCTCCTACAATGAGCAGTTCTTC
13 | TRBJ2-1 | medium-sized | TRBV6-1 | TRBD2 | CGNRGLAYNEQFF | TGTGGTAATCGGGGACTAGCCTACAATGAGCAGTTCTTC
14 | TRBJ2-1 | many | TRBV7-9 | TRBD2 | CASSSTGGSNEQFF | TGTGCCAGCAGCTCAACGGGGGGGAGCAATGAGCAGTTCTTC
17 | TRBJ2-7 | few | TRBV6-2/TRBV6-3 | TRBD1 | CASSYSKASQGGYEQYF | TGTGCCAGCAGTTACTCGAAAGCTTCACAGGGGGGCTACGAGCAGTACTTC